These 10 T cell receptor beta chains share one sample of origin, sequenced in a study of response to subunit inactivated influenza vaccine. MiXCR was run by TCRdb on the RT-PCR reads, yielding one entry per CDR3 protein. The data contain about 700,000 distinct CDR3 sequences, 14% of them singletons. This specimen consisted of PBMCs from blood, obtained 14 to 15 days before vaccination. All receptors derive from a man aged 45-65 years who received an inactivated influenza vaccine.

This clonotype was seen more than once but under ten times. V gene TRBV5-6 combines with J gene TRBJ2-5; D is perhaps TRBD1 (6 bases). This CDR3 is 16 amino acids long. The germline gives CDR1 SGHDT, CDR2 YYEEEE. V shed 1 base and J shed 4 bases, with 17 bases lying between them. The CDR3 is CASSLYWTDSVETQYF. The CDR3 DNA follows: TGTGCCAGCAGCTTGTATTGGACAGACAGTGTAGAGACCCAGTACTTC.

The chain recombines TRBV2 with TRBJ2-3; 12 bases align to TRBD2. Trimming at V came to 6 bases and at J to 0 bases, leaving 10 bases not matched to a gene. The germline V gene has CDR1 SNHLY and CDR2 FYNNEI. The length of the CDR3 is 18 residues. The CDR3 protein is CASRTLAGGPSSTDTQYF. CDR3 sequence (DNA): TGTGCCAGCAGGACCCTAGCGGGAGGGCCTTCTAGCACAGATACGCAGTATTTT.

This clonotype has ten or more counts. The rearrangement uses TRBV2 and TRBJ2-7; 7 bases are a match to TRBD1. V gave up 6 bases and J gave up 2 bases; unmatched junction bases: 13. The CDR3 covers 16 residues. Germline assignment: CDR1 SNHLY and CDR2 FYNNEI. The DNA for the CDR3 is TGTGCCAGCAGCCCAGGGCAGGGGGTTATAACCTACGAGCAGTACTTC. Amino acids: CASSPGQGVITYEQYF.

Only a few counts were recorded for this clonotype. The CDR3 DNA reads as TGTGCCAGCAGTTTATTGGGTGTCGAGGTGGGGTCACCCCTCCACTTT. Amino acid sequence: CASSLLGVEVGSPLHF. This chain connects TRBV12-3 or TRBV12-4 to TRBJ1-6; D is unclear. Trimming took 2 bases from V and 10 from J, leaving 18 bases between them. The CDR3 length is 16 residues.

This chain links TRBV20-1 with TRBJ2-1, with TRBD1 identical over 9 bases. There are 13 residues in the CDR3. Per the germline V gene, CDR1 is DFQATT and CDR2 is SNEGSKA (reference sequence). Trimming took 6 bases from V and 6 from J; bases not matched to a gene: 6. CDR3 nucleotides: TGCAGTGCCCAGGGACAGGGTGGCAATGAGCAGTTCTTC. Its protein is CSAQGQGGNEQFF.

V is TRBV6-5 and J is TRBJ2-7, with D possibly TRBD2 on 5 matching bases. Germline CDR1 reads MNHEY; CDR2 reads SVGAGI. Trimming stripped 1 base from V and 0 bases from J, with 10 bases between. The CDR3 is made up of 15 amino acids. CDR3 bases: TGTGCCAGCAGTTACTTATTCGGGAACTCCTACGAGCAGTACTTC. Protein: CASSYLFGNSYEQYF.

The rearrangement links TRBV20-1 to TRBJ2-3; the match to TRBD1 covers 7 bases. The CDR3 length is 14 residues. The ends lost 5 bases at V and 2 bases at J; junction bases unmatched: 7. CDR1 is DFQATT and CDR2 is SNEGSKA in the germline V gene (reference sequence). This CDR3 reads CSASPTGFTDTQYF. CDR3 DNA: TGCAGTGCTTCCCCGACAGGGTTCACAGATACGCAGTATTTT.

V gene TRBV24-1 combines with J gene TRBJ2-1, with 7 bases matching TRBD1. The length of the CDR3 is 15 residues. From germline, CDR1 is KGHDR and CDR2 SFDVKD. J gave up 8 bases and V 0 bases, and 6 bases lay outside the gene matches. DNA for the CDR3: TGTGCCACCAGTGATTTGGCGACAGGGTCTGATGAGCAGTTCTTC. Protein product: CATSDLATGSDEQFF.

This chain connects TRBV3-1 to TRBJ1-6; no clear D. This CDR3 contains 15 residues. From germline, CDR1 is LGHDT and CDR2 YNNKEL (reference sequence). V lost 2 bases and J 6 bases, leaving 11 bases between the germline ends. CDR3 in DNA: TGTGCCAGCAGCCAAAAGTCGGCTTCTAATTCACCCCTCCACTTT. Its protein is CASSQKSASNSPLHF.

The chain links TRBV12-3 or TRBV12-4 to TRBJ2-7; 10 bases are a match to TRBD1. The ends lost 7 bases at V and 3 bases at J; junction bases unmatched: 9. The CDR3 spans 15 residues. CDR3 region: CASTLGQGGLYEQYF. The CDR3, as DNA: TGTGCCAGCACCCTTGGACAGGGGGGACTCTACGAGCAGTACTTC.